This is a list of T cell receptor beta chains from one sample in a study of shared clonotypes between healthy human individuals. Sequenced by immunoSEQ multiplex PCR; TCRdb stores in-frame clones only, minus some. The sample lists about 2.1 million clones; under 95% were seen once. What was sequenced was naive CD8+ T cells from PBMCs. Receptors originate from a young man in good health. Some clones in this sample may be carry-over from other donors' samples. Each CDR3 is given with its conserved first and last residue. The D gene is left open where the match is weak. Not every row has a clone size; where given, it reads once, few, many or a size class.

V	D	J	size	DNA	CDR3
TRBV5-1	TRBD1	TRBJ1-3	-	TGCGCCAGCAGCGCACAGGGGGCGCGAGGAAACACCATATATTTT	CASSAQGARGNTIYF
TRBV5-6	TRBD1	TRBJ1-1	-	TGTGCCAGCAGCATGGGGACAGGGCCGGCCACTGAAGCTTTCTTT	CASSMGTGPATEAFF
TRBV7-6	-	TRBJ2-5	-	TGTGCCAGCAGCTTTGTTGGTGGGGAGACCCAGTACTTC	CASSFVGGETQYF
TRBV15	TRBD1	TRBJ1-2	-	TGTGCCACCAGCAGAGGAAGACAGGGAGGAAAACATGGCTACACCTTC	CATSRGRQGGKHGYTF
TRBV7-3	-	TRBJ2-5	-	TGTGCCAGCAGCCCCGCTGAGGGATGGCAAGAGACCCAGTACTTC	CASSPAEGWQETQYF
TRBV29-1	-	TRBJ2-7	-	TGCAGCGTTGTAGAGGGGCCCATCTCCTACGAGCAGTACTTC	CSVVEGPISYEQYF
TRBV5-1	-	TRBJ2-3	-	TGCGCCAGCAGCTTGGCAGGGGAAGCAGATACGCAGTATTTT	CASSLAGEADTQYF
TRBV27	-	TRBJ2-1	-	TGTGCCAGCAGTTTCCGAGCGACTGGGCTCTTC	CASSFRATGLF
TRBV4-3	-	TRBJ1-1	-	TGCGCCAGCAGCCAATCACCGGGCGGGAAGACTGAAGCTTTCTTT	CASSQSPGGKTEAFF
TRBV6-6	-	TRBJ2-7	-	TGTGCCAGCAGTTATAGGACAAGTCCCCACGAGCAGTACTTC	CASSYRTSPHEQYF
TRBV11-2	TRBD2	TRBJ2-1	once	TGTGCCAGCAGCCCGCACCTAGCGGATTCCTACAATGAGCAGTTCTTC	CASSPHLADSYNEQFF
TRBV7-3	TRBD2	TRBJ2-1	-	TGTGCCAGCAGCTTAGTAGCGGGAACTCTCAATGAGCAGTTCTTC	CASSLVAGTLNEQFF
TRBV2	-	TRBJ2-2	-	TGTGCCAGCAGGAGGGCGCGAGTTTCCCTGAACACCGGGGAGCTGTTTTTT	CASRRARVSLNTGELFF
TRBV7-8	TRBD1	TRBJ2-7	-	TGTGCCAGCAGCCTCCTACTCCGGGACAGGGACCCCTACGAGCAGTACTTC	CASSLLLRDRDPYEQYF
TRBV14	-	TRBJ1-2	-	TGTGCCAGCAGCCAGTTTAAGACAGGTGCTCGCGGCTACACCTTC	CASSQFKTGARGYTF
TRBV5-4	TRBD1	TRBJ2-7	-	TGTGCCAGCAGTCATACCCCGGGACAGAGGAACGAGCAGTACTTC	CASSHTPGQRNEQYF